This T cell receptor (beta chain) was documented in a study of T cell repertoires in cytomegalovirus infection. Background on the study: An indication of both CMV infection and matching HLA type came from public TCR beta signatures.

TCRdb used MiXCR to reprocess the reads, holding one entry per CDR3 protein. The profile covers some 120,000 distinct CDR3 sequences, with 10% appearing a single time and 31% taken by the ten largest. The CDR3 loop spans 12 amino acids. The V end was cut by 1 base, the J end by 8 bases, with 8 bases between. Germline V gene lookup returns CDR1 MDHEN and CDR2 SYDVKM. This clonotype was recorded many times. Its target is not known. Whole-study results and caveats: CMV carriers with the relevant HLA were identified by cumulative public TCR beta family frequency.

The TCR comes from a human donor in good health (CMV status not recorded). Some clones in this sample may be carry-over from other donors' samples. The J gene is TRBJ1-2, the V gene TRBV28, with D perhaps TRBD1 (5 bases). The sequenced sample consisted of PBMCs, sequenced either directly or after in vitro stimulation (not recorded which). CDR3 region: CASSLSGYGYTF. Written as DNA, the CDR3 is TGTGCCAGCAGTTTATCAGGGTACGGCTACACCTTC.